One sample yielded the 5 T cell receptor beta chains listed below, sequenced in a study of blood T cell repertoires in COVID-19. Assay used: immunoSEQ multiplex PCR; TCRdb lists only in-frame clones, some missing. The sample carries 150,000 or so clones, over 80% recorded once. Sequences were obtained from peripheral blood. These receptors all stem from a man in his 70s who had recovered from COVID-19.

V gene TRBV3-1 (or the pseudogene TRBV3-2) combines with J gene TRBJ1-3; weak D call: TRBD1 (5 bases). The V end was cut by 0 bases, the J end by 0 bases, with 12 bases between. This CDR3 comprises 17 residues. CDR1 LGHDT and CDR2 YNNKEL come from the germline V gene (reference sequence). This CDR3 reads CASSQDQGAGSGNTIYF. The CDR3 DNA follows: TGTGCCAGCAGCCAAGATCAAGGGGCCGGCTCTGGAAACACCATATATTTT.

This clone was seen once. V and J are TRBV9 and TRBJ1-6; 8 bases are a match to TRBD1. Germline lookup yields CDR1 SGDLS and CDR2 YYNGEE. Trimming removed 2 bases from V and 9 bases from J; junction bases left unmatched: 7. The CDR3 has 15 residues. This chain's CDR3 is CASSVGTGGSSPLHF. CDR3 in DNA: TGTGCCAGCAGCGTGGGGACAGGAGGCTCTTCACCCCTCCACTTT.

The chain couples TRBV28 to TRBJ2-2; D gene uncertain. Germline-derived CDR1 and CDR2 are MDHEN and SYDVKM. CDR3 length: 15 residues. V gave up 5 bases and J gave up 0 bases, with 10 bases separating them. In DNA, the CDR3 is TGTGCCAGCAGTACAGTCAGCCCGAACACCGGGGAGCTGTTTTTT. This sequence encodes CASSTVSPNTGELFF.

V usage is TRBV10-3 and J usage is TRBJ1-2; TRBD1 might be the D (6 bases). The CDR3 loop spans 11 amino acids. CDR1 and CDR2 (germline): ENHRY, SYGVKD. Trimming left V 6 bases short and J 5 bases short, with 7 bases between. The CDR3 protein is CAISGTYGYTF. The CDR3 DNA sequence: TGTGCCATCAGCGGGACATATGGCTACACCTTC.

Concerning this clone itself: The same CDR3 can be traced to other DNA sequences in this sample. The chain employs TRBV7-6 and TRBJ2-7; D gene ambiguous. The V end was cut by 4 bases, the J end by 0 bases, with 7 bases between. This CDR3 comprises 13 residues. Germline V lookup: CDR1 SGHVS, CDR2 FNYEAQ. As DNA, the CDR3 is TGTGCCAGCAGCTCCCGGAGCTCCTACGAGCAGTACTTC. Its translation: CASSSRSSYEQYF.